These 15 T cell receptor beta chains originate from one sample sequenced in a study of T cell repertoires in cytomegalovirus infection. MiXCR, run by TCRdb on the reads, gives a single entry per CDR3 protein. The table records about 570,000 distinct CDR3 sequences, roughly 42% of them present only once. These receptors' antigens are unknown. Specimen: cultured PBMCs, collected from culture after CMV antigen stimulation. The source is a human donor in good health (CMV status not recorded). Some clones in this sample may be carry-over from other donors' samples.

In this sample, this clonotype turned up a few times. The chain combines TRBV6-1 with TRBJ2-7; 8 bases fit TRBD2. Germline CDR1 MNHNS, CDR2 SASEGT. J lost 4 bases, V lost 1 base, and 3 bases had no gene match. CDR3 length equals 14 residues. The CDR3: CASSEVPGGYEQYF. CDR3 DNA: TGTGCCAGCAGTGAAGTCCCGGGGGGGTACGAGCAGTACTTC.

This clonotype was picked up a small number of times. This chain's CDR3 is CASSLLGPRNTGELFF. CDR3 nucleotides: TGTGCCAGCAGCTTATTAGGCCCCCGGAACACCGGGGAGCTGTTTTTT. J is TRBJ2-2 and V is TRBV7-2; D gene ambiguous. From germline, CDR1 is SGHTA and CDR2 FQGNSA. The CDR3 has 16 amino acids. Trimming took 2 bases from V and 1 from J, leaving 11 bases between them.

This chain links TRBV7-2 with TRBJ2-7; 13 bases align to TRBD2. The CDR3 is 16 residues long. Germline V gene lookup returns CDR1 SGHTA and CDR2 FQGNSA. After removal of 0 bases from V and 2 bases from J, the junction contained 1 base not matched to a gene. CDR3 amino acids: CASSLAGTSGTYEQYF. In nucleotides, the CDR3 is TGTGCCAGCAGCTTAGCGGGGACTAGCGGGACCTACGAGCAGTACTTC.

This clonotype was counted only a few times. CDR3 loop: CASSSTFNRGTPSDTQYF. The DNA of the CDR3 is TGTGCCAGCAGCTCCACCTTCAATAGGGGGACCCCGTCGGATACGCAGTATTTT. V gene TRBV13 combines with J gene TRBJ2-3, with D possibly TRBD1 on 6 matching bases. This CDR3 region has 18 residues. V lost 4 bases, J lost 6 bases, and 26 bases lay in between. Germline-derived CDR1 and CDR2 are PRHDT and FYEKMQ (reference sequence).

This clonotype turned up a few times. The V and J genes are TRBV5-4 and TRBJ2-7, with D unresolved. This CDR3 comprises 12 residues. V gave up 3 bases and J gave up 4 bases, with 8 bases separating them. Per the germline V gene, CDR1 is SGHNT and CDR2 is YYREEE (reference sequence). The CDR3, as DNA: TGTGCCAGCAGCTCGAGTGGTTACGAGCAGTACTTC. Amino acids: CASSSSGYEQYF. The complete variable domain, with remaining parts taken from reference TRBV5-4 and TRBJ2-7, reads ETGVTQSPTHLIKTRGQQVTLRCSSQSGHNTVSWYQQALGQGPQFIFQYYREEENGRGNFPPRFSGLQFPNYSSELNVNALELDDSALYLCASSSSGYEQYFGPGTRLTVT.

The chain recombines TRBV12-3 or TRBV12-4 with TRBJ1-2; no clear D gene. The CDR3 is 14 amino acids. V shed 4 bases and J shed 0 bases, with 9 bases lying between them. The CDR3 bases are TGTGCCAGCAGTTCTTACACCACTAACTATGGCTACACCTTC. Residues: CASSSYTTNYGYTF.

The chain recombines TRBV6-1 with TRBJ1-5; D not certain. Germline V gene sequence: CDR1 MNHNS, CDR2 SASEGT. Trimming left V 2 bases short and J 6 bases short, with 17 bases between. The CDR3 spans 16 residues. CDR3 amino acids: CASSEFSWLIGQPQHF. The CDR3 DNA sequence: TGTGCCAGCAGTGAATTTTCGTGGCTGATCGGTCAGCCCCAGCATTTT.

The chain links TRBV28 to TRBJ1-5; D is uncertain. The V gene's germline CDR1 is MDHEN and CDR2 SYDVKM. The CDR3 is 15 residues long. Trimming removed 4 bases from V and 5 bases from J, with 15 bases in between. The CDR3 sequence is CASSSPAGGYQPQHF. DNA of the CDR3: TGTGCCAGCAGTTCCCCCGCGGGAGGCTATCAGCCCCAGCATTTT.

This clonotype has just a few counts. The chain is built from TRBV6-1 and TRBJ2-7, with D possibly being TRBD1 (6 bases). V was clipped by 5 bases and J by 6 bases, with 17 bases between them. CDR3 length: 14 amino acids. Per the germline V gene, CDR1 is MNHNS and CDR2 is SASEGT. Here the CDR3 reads CASSKQGVTGEQYF. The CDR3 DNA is TGTGCCAGCAGTAAACAGGGTGTTACAGGCGAGCAGTACTTC.

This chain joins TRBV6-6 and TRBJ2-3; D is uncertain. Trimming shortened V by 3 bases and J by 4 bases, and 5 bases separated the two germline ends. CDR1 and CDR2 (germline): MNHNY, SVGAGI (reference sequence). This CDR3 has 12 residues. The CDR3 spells CASSYASDTQYF. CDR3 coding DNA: TGTGCCAGCAGTTATGCCTCAGATACGCAGTATTTT.

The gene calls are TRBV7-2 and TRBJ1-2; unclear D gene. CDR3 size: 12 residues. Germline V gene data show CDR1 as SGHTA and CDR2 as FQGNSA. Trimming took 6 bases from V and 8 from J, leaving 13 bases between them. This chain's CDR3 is CASSLQRGGYTF. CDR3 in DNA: TGTGCCAGCAGTCTTCAAAGAGGGGGCTACACCTTC.

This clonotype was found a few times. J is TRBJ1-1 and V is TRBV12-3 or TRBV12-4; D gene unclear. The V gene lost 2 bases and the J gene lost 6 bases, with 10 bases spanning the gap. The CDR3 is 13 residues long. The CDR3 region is CASSLSGWAEAFF. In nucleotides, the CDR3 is TGTGCCAGCAGTTTATCTGGCTGGGCTGAAGCTTTCTTT.

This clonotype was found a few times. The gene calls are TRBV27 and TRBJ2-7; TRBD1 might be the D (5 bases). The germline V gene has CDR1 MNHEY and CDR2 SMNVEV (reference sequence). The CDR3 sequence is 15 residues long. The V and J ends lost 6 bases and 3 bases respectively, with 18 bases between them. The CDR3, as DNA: TGTGCCAGCAGACAACCCCGGGTTGGACACTACGAGCAGTACTTC. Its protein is CASRQPRVGHYEQYF.

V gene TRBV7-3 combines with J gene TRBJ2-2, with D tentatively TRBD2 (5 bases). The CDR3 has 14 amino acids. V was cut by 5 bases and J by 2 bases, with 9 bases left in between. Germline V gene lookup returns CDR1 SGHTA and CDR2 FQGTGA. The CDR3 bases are TGTGCCAGCAGCCCGAGGGAAAACACCGGGGAGCTGTTTTTT. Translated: CASSPRENTGELFF. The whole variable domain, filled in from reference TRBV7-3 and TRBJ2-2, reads GAGVSQTPSNKVTEKGKYVELRCDPISGHTALYWYRQSLGQGPEFLIYFQGTGAADDSGLPNDRFFAVRPEGSVSTLKIQRTERGDSAVYLCASSPRENTGELFFGEGSRLTVL.

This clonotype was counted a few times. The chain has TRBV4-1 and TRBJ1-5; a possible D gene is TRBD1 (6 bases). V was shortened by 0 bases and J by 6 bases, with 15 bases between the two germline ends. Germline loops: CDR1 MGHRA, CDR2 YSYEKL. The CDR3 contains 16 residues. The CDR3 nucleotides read TGCGCCAGCAGCCAAGATTGGGGTCAGGGGAGTCAGCCCCAGCATTTT. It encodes CASSQDWGQGSQPQHF.